This is a list of T cell receptor beta chains from one sample in a study of CD8 T cells in ankylosing spondylitis. Each CDR3 protein gets one entry after TCRdb re-called the 5' RACE reads with MiXCR. There are about 440,000 distinct CDR3 sequences in the sample; more than 15% occur only once, and approximately 1% lies in the top ten. Sequencing input: blood, either unsorted or a sorted T cell fraction (not recorded which). These TCRs come from a male donor with ankylosing spondylitis. The CDR3 runs from the conserved cysteine through the conserved F or W. A D gene is named only where the DNA matches it firmly. Where a row states a size, it is once, few, many or the class of an expanded clone; other rows omit it.

J: TRBJ2-6
D: NA
V: TRBV4-2
size: NA
DNA: TGTGCCAGCAGCCAACCAGATACTCGGGCAAACGTCCTGACTTTC
CDR3: CASSQPDTRANVLTF

J: TRBJ2-7
D: NA
V: TRBV7-8
size: NA
DNA: TGTGCCAGCAGCTTAGCGACAGCCAACCAGATAATCTACGAGCAGTACTTC
CDR3: CASSLATANQIIYEQYF

J: TRBJ2-2
D: NA
V: TRBV7-7
size: NA
DNA: TGTGCTAGCAGCTTACCAGGGACAACCGGGGAGCTGTTTTTT
CDR3: CASSLPGTTGELFF

J: TRBJ1-2
D: NA
V: TRBV7-9
size: NA
DNA: TGTGCCAGCAGCTTGGACATTACTAACTATGGCTACACCTTC
CDR3: CASSLDITNYGYTF

J: TRBJ1-2
D: NA
V: TRBV12-3/TRBV12-4
size: NA
DNA: TGTGCCAGCAGTTTTGGGGCAGGGCCTACGAAAGAGGGCTACACCTTC
CDR3: CASSFGAGPTKEGYTF

J: TRBJ2-5
D: NA
V: TRBV20-1
size: NA
DNA: TGCAGTGCTAGAGACCCAGGGGGGATTGGAGAGACCCAGTACTTC
CDR3: CSARDPGGIGETQYF

J: TRBJ2-7
D: NA
V: TRBV6-4
size: NA
DNA: TGTGCCAGCAGTGATATCGCCGGTGGCGAGCAGTACTTC
CDR3: CASSDIAGGEQYF

J: TRBJ1-2
D: TRBD1
V: TRBV14
size: once
DNA: TGTGCCAGCGGACAGGGTGGAAAGAACTATGGCTACACCTTC
CDR3: CASGQGGKNYGYTF

J: TRBJ2-3
D: NA
V: TRBV12-3/TRBV12-4
size: NA
DNA: TGTGCCAGCAGTTCATATCTACAGGGAAGCACAGATACGCAGTATTTT
CDR3: CASSSYLQGSTDTQYF

J: TRBJ2-1
D: NA
V: TRBV2
size: NA
DNA: TGTGCCACCGCCCCGACTCTCTACAATGAGCAGTTCTTC
CDR3: CATAPTLYNEQFF

J: TRBJ2-3
D: NA
V: TRBV10-3
size: NA
DNA: TGTGCCATCAGTGAGCCCCCGGGCGTCACAGATACGCAGTATTTT
CDR3: CAISEPPGVTDTQYF

J: TRBJ2-1
D: NA
V: TRBV12-3/TRBV12-4
size: many
DNA: TGTGCCAGCAGTCCCAGCAGGGTAGTTGCCTACAATGAGCAGTTCTTC
CDR3: CASSPSRVVAYNEQFF

J: TRBJ2-1
D: TRBD2
V: TRBV7-8
size: few
DNA: TGTGCCAGCAGCTCCGAGTTAGCGGGTGCCGGGGGGAATGAGCAGTTCTTC
CDR3: CASSSELAGAGGNEQFF

J: TRBJ1-4
D: NA
V: TRBV5-1
size: few
DNA: TGCGCCAGCAGCTTGGGGACGTCTTATGAAAAACTGTTTTTT
CDR3: CASSLGTSYEKLFF

J: TRBJ1-5
D: NA
V: TRBV7-3
size: few
DNA: TGTGCCAGCGCTAGACAGTCCAATCAGCCCCAGCATTTT
CDR3: CASARQSNQPQHF

J: TRBJ2-7
D: NA
V: TRBV5-5
size: many
DNA: TGTGCCAGCAGCTTGGAGCCCCTCTACGAGCAGTACTTC
CDR3: CASSLEPLYEQYF

J: TRBJ2-2
D: NA
V: TRBV20-1
size: few
DNA: TGCAGTGCCGTGGGGGCGCCCACCGGGGAGCTGTTTTTT
CDR3: CSAVGAPTGELFF

J: TRBJ1-1
D: NA
V: TRBV20-1
size: NA
DNA: TGCAGTGCTAGAGTAGCGGACAGGAACACTGAAGCTTTCTTT
CDR3: CSARVADRNTEAFF

J: TRBJ2-4
D: TRBD2
V: TRBV6-2/TRBV6-3
size: few
DNA: TGTGCCAGCGTGAGGAGCGGGGGGACCGGCCAGGGGAACATTCAGTACTTC
CDR3: CASVRSGGTGQGNIQYF

J: TRBJ1-4
D: NA
V: TRBV20-1
size: NA
DNA: TGCAGTGCCCGTCAAGGGGCAGGGAAAAATGAAAAACTGTTTTTT
CDR3: CSARQGAGKNEKLFF

J: TRBJ1-2
D: NA
V: TRBV6-1
size: NA
DNA: TGTGCCAGCAGTCCGACGGACAAGCTTAGTAACTATGGCTACACCTTC
CDR3: CASSPTDKLSNYGYTF

J: TRBJ1-1
D: TRBD1
V: TRBV6-5
size: NA
DNA: TGTGCCAGCAGTTACTCTTTTCGGACAGGGAACACTGAAGCTTTCTTT
CDR3: CASSYSFRTGNTEAFF

J: TRBJ1-1
D: NA
V: TRBV20-1
size: NA
DNA: TGCAGTGCTAACAGGATGAACACTGAAGCTTTCTTT
CDR3: CSANRMNTEAFF

J: TRBJ2-7
D: TRBD2
V: TRBV5-1
size: few
DNA: TGCGCCAGCACGGGACTAGCGGGGGGAAGCTACGAGCAGTACTTC
CDR3: CASTGLAGGSYEQYF

J: TRBJ1-2
D: NA
V: TRBV30
size: few
DNA: TGTGCCTGGACCGAGTGGTATGGCTACACCTTC
CDR3: CAWTEWYGYTF

J: TRBJ2-2
D: TRBD1
V: TRBV29-1
size: NA
DNA: TGCAGCGTTACCGGACAGGGGGGGGGCACCGGGGAGCTGTTTTTT
CDR3: CSVTGQGGGTGELFF

J: TRBJ2-7
D: NA
V: TRBV12-3/TRBV12-4
size: many
DNA: TGTGCCAGCAGTTTCGCAGGGATCTACGAGCAGTACTTC
CDR3: CASSFAGIYEQYF

J: TRBJ2-7
D: TRBD1
V: TRBV20-1
size: few
DNA: TGCAGTGCCACCCCCAGACAGGGGGCCCACGAGCAGTACTTC
CDR3: CSATPRQGAHEQYF

J: TRBJ1-1
D: NA
V: TRBV12-3/TRBV12-4
size: many
DNA: TGTGCCAGCAGTTTAGGAGGGGGTGGGAACACTGAAGCTTTCTTT
CDR3: CASSLGGGGNTEAFF

J: TRBJ1-2
D: NA
V: TRBV12-3/TRBV12-4
size: few
DNA: TGTGCCAGCAGTTTTTCAGGGACCCCCTATGGCTACACCTTC
CDR3: CASSFSGTPYGYTF

J: TRBJ2-7
D: NA
V: TRBV3-1
size: many
DNA: TGTGCCAGCAGCCAGGGCCAGATCTACTACGAGCAGTACTTC
CDR3: CASSQGQIYYEQYF

J: TRBJ2-7
D: TRBD2
V: TRBV20-1
size: few
DNA: TGCAGTGCTAGAGAGGCTAGCGGGAAATACGAGCAGTACTTC
CDR3: CSAREASGKYEQYF

J: TRBJ2-1
D: TRBD2
V: TRBV20-1
size: few
DNA: TGCAGTGCTACTCCGACTAGCGGCCCCAATGAGCAGTTCTTC
CDR3: CSATPTSGPNEQFF

J: TRBJ2-7
D: NA
V: TRBV12-3/TRBV12-4
size: NA
DNA: TGTGCCAGCAGGGGGTCGGCAGGGCCTGTCTACGAGCAGTACTTC
CDR3: CASRGSAGPVYEQYF

J: TRBJ2-7
D: NA
V: TRBV29-1
size: NA
DNA: TGCAGCGTTGAGGTCCCCGGGACGGGAAGCTCCTACGAGCAGTACTTC
CDR3: CSVEVPGTGSSYEQYF

J: TRBJ2-7
D: NA
V: TRBV14
size: NA
DNA: TGTGCCAGCGACACAGGGTCTCCCTACGAGCAGTACTTC
CDR3: CASDTGSPYEQYF

J: TRBJ2-1
D: NA
V: TRBV27
size: NA
DNA: TGTGCCAGCAGTTTATTCCGACAGGCCAGAAATGAGCAGTTCTTC
CDR3: CASSLFRQARNEQFF

J: TRBJ2-7
D: NA
V: TRBV6-5
size: few
DNA: TGTGCCAGCAGTTACTCGCCGAGCTCCTACGAGCAGTACTTC
CDR3: CASSYSPSSYEQYF

J: TRBJ1-1
D: NA
V: TRBV7-2
size: NA
DNA: TGTGCCAGCAGCTTTAGGGACACTGAAGCTTTCTTT
CDR3: CASSFRDTEAFF

J: TRBJ2-7
D: NA
V: TRBV24-1
size: few
DNA: TGTGCCACCAGTGATTTGGGTATAGGCGCGTTCTTCTCCTACGAGCAGTACTTC
CDR3: CATSDLGIGAFFSYEQYF

J: TRBJ2-6
D: NA
V: TRBV20-1
size: NA
DNA: TGCAGTGCCATCCGGGACAGGGCCAACGTCCTGACTTTC
CDR3: CSAIRDRANVLTF

J: TRBJ2-1
D: NA
V: TRBV10-2
size: few
DNA: TGCGCCAGCAGTGAGGGCGGGGTGTACGGTGAGCAGTTCTTC
CDR3: CASSEGGVYGEQFF

J: TRBJ2-3
D: TRBD2
V: TRBV5-1
size: NA
DNA: TGCGCCAGCAGCTTTAACGGGAGGTCCGCAGATACGCAGTATTTT
CDR3: CASSFNGRSADTQYF

J: TRBJ2-1
D: NA
V: TRBV28
size: NA
DNA: TGTGCCAGCAGTTTGTATCTTCCCGGGAGACACAATGAGCAGTTCTTC
CDR3: CASSLYLPGRHNEQFF

J: TRBJ2-4
D: NA
V: TRBV7-2
size: NA
DNA: TGTGCCAGCACTCTAGCAGGTTGGGGCCTAGCCAAAAACATTCAGTACTTC
CDR3: CASTLAGWGLAKNIQYF

J: TRBJ2-5
D: TRBD2
V: TRBV12-3/TRBV12-4
size: few
DNA: TGTGCCAGCAGGTCCCGGGGGGGGGGAGAGACCCAGTACTTC
CDR3: CASRSRGGGETQYF

J: TRBJ1-1
D: TRBD1
V: TRBV20-1
size: few
DNA: TGCAGTGCTAGGGGAGGGGGCGTAAACACTGAAGCTTTCTTT
CDR3: CSARGGGVNTEAFF

J: TRBJ2-2
D: NA
V: TRBV19
size: NA
DNA: TGTGCCAGTAAGGCTAGCGTGGGCACCGGGGAGCTGTTTTTT
CDR3: CASKASVGTGELFF

J: TRBJ2-2
D: TRBD1
V: TRBV12-3/TRBV12-4
size: few
DNA: TGTGCCAGCAGCCCCCACAGGGGGGACACCGGGGAGCTGTTTTTT
CDR3: CASSPHRGDTGELFF

J: TRBJ2-3
D: TRBD1
V: TRBV3-1
size: NA
DNA: TGTGCCAGCAGCCCGGGGACAGGGGGCGAAGATACGCAGTATTTT
CDR3: CASSPGTGGEDTQYF